Shown below are 23 T cell receptor delta chains from a single sample sequenced in a study of gamma-delta T cells after stem cell transplantation. TCRdb re-processed the RT-PCR reads using CATT. The sample consists of 1,000 to 1,500 delta-chain clones, more than 15% of them appearing once. The material sequenced was gamma-delta T cells. These receptors were obtained from a human donor. It is not recorded whose cells these are; they may come from a transplant donor.

This chain connects TRDV2 to TRDJ1; 9 nucleotides align to TRDD3. V was pared by 0 bases and J by 3 bases, with 13 bases of the junction left unmatched. Germline CDR1 reads GEAIGNYY; CDR2 reads EKD. This CDR3 is 18 amino acids long. CDR3 residues: CACDTVGGILPGADKLIF. DNA of the CDR3: TGTGCCTGTGACACCGTGGGGGGGATACTCCCCGGTGCCGATAAACTCATCTTT.

This clone was picked up a small number of times. This probably arose from a read error, given a far larger clone one base away. This specimen includes other DNA sequences encoding the same CDR3. This sequence joins TRDV2 and TRDJ1; D may be TRDD3 (5 bases). Germline V CDR1 and CDR2: GEAIGNYY, EKD. The CDR3 is 18 residues long. The CDR3 sequence: CACDTTGSGFKEYDKLIF. The CDR3 DNA reads TGTGCCTGCGACACCACGGGATCGGGATTCAAGGAATACGATAAACTCATCTTT.

This clone has a handful of counts. A far larger clone is one nucleotide away, so this likely arose from a read error. The same CDR3 arises from other DNA sequences in this sample as well. V gene TRDV2 combines with J gene TRDJ1; the match to TRDD3 covers 12 bases. The CDR3 has 19 amino acids. The V segment lost 3 bases and the J segment 3 bases; nucleotides outside the gene matches: 16. CDR1 and CDR2 (germline): GEAIGNYY, EKD. CDR3 coding DNA: TGTGCCTGTGACTCTCTACTGGGGGATACCCAGGGGATGGCCGATAAACTCATCTTT. Its protein product is CACDSLLGDTQGMADKLIF.

The CDR3 spells CACDTLAPRGDTDKLIF. In DNA, the CDR3 is TGTGCCTGTGACACTTTGGCCCCCCGCGGGGACACCGATAAACTCATCTTT. The rearrangement links TRDV2 to TRDJ1; D is unclear. The V gene's germline CDR1 is GEAIGNYY and CDR2 EKD. Trimming cost V 1 base and J 0 bases, with 17 bases left between them. The CDR3 runs to 17 residues.

In its sample, this clone was seen a few times. The genes are TRDV2 and TRDJ1, with 8 positions matching TRDD3. Looked up from germline, CDR1 is GEAIGNYY and CDR2 is EKD. There are 20 residues in the CDR3. The V gene end was trimmed by 0 bases and the J gene end by 2 bases; junction bases not matched to a gene: 19. The CDR3: CACDTIPLLGVTHLTDKLIF. The CDR3 DNA follows: TGTGCCTGTGACACCATCCCGCTACTGGGGGTCACTCACCTGACCGATAAACTCATCTTT.

A word on this clone: An end of the junction differs from the germline gene, which may be a read error. J is TRDJ1 and V is TRDV2; TRDD3 aligns across 13 bases. This CDR3 is 20 amino acids long. CDR1 GEAIGNYY and CDR2 EKD come from the germline V gene. CDR3 amino acids: CACDTVPNLLGDTYTDRLIF. CDR3 nucleotides: TGTGCCTGTGACACCGTCCCTAACCTACTGGGGGATACGTACACCGATAGACTCATCTTT.

This clone has only a few counts. The chain uses TRDV2 and TRDJ1; D might be TRDD3 (5 bases). Deletions cut 1 base from V and 0 bases from J, with 14 bases between. Germline-derived CDR1 and CDR2 are GEAIGNYY and EKD. The CDR3 covers 16 residues. CDR3 sequence (DNA): TGTGCCTGTGACACGTTGGGGACACTGAACACCGATAAACTCATCTTT. It codes for CACDTLGTLNTDKLIF.

This clone was observed a few times. This chain links TRDV3 with TRDJ1; TRDD3 matches 11 bases. The CDR3 has 17 residues. V was pared by 4 bases and J by 3 bases, with 16 bases of the junction left unmatched. Looked up from germline, CDR1 is TVYSNPD and CDR2 is GDNSRS (reference sequence). CDR3: CACKKGYWGIRADKLIF. The CDR3 nucleotides read TGTGCCTGTAAGAAAGGATACTGGGGGATAAGGGCCGATAAACTCATCTTT.

The chain links TRDV2 to TRDJ1, with D tentatively TRDD3 (5 bases). CDR3 size: 14 residues. The germline V gene encodes CDR1 GEAIGNYY and CDR2 EKD. Trimming removed 0 bases at V and 0 bases at J, with 7 bases between. The CDR3: CACDTVWDTDKLIF. Here the CDR3 DNA reads TGTGCCTGTGACACCGTCTGGGACACCGATAAACTCATCTTT.

The V gene is TRDV2, the J gene TRDJ1; 13 nucleotides align to TRDD3. Unmatched junction bases numbered 18, after V lost 0 bases and J lost 0 bases. There are 22 residues in the CDR3. The V gene's germline CDR1 is GEAIGNYY and CDR2 EKD. The CDR3, as DNA: TGTGCCTGTGACACCCTGGTACTGGGGGATACGGATGGGGATCAAAACACCGATAAACTCATCTTT. Protein product: CACDTLVLGDTDGDQNTDKLIF.

V and J are TRDV2 and TRDJ3; a weak D match, TRDD3 (5 bases). The V end was cut by 1 base, the J end by 0 bases, with 18 bases between. The CDR3 is 20 amino acids. Per germline, CDR1 GEAIGNYY and CDR2 EKD. The DNA of the CDR3 is TGTGCCTGTGACACTGTGGCAAGGGGAAACCGCTCCTGGGACACCCGACAGATGTTTTTC. It yields the protein CACDTVARGNRSWDTRQMFF.

This clone was seen a few times. This sequence may be a read error, since a much larger clone differs from it by one base. The genes are TRDV2 and TRDJ1, with TRDD3 matching 7 bases. The V gene end was trimmed by 0 bases and the J gene end by 0 bases; junction bases not matched to a gene: 6. This CDR3 comprises 16 residues. Germline loops: CDR1 GEAIGNYY, CDR2 EKD. CDR3 DNA: TGTGCCTGTGACACCCTGGGGGCTCCGTACACCGATAAACTCATCTTT. Protein product: CACDTLGAPYTDKLIF.

Details on this clone: A far more abundant clone sits one base away, making this likely a read error. This rearrangement joins TRDV2 to TRDJ1; 10 nucleotides agree with TRDD3. The V and J ends lost 5 bases and 0 bases, in that order; junction bases with no gene match: 8. The CDR3 totals 16 residues. Germline values: CDR1 GEAIGNYY, CDR2 EKD. CDR3 residues: CACGPLGDPYTDKLIF. The DNA of the CDR3 is TGTGCCTGTGGCCCACTGGGGGATCCTTACACCGATAAACTCATCTTT.

V is TRDV2 and J is TRDJ1; 8 nucleotides agree with TRDD3. The junction had 13 bases not matched to a gene; V was cut back by 1 base and J by 1 base. CDR1 is GEAIGNYY and CDR2 is EKD in the germline V gene. This CDR3 spans 18 amino acids. The DNA of the CDR3 is TGTGCCTGTGACACACTGAGGCCGGGGGATAGTCCCACCGATAAACTCATCTTT. Translating it yields CACDTLRPGDSPTDKLIF.

Only a few counts were recorded for this clone. A far bigger clonotype differs at one base, so this is likely a read error. The chain recombines TRDV2 with TRDJ3, with 12 bases matching TRDD3. Germline-derived CDR1 and CDR2 are GEAIGNYY and EKD. The CDR3 loop spans 21 amino acids. The CDR3 region is CACDTLLGDTGSSWDIRQMFF. CDR3 bases: TGTGCCTGTGACACCTTACTGGGGGATACCGGTAGCTCCTGGGACATCCGACAGATGTTTTTC.

A word on this clone: This likely came from a read error, as a far larger clone is one base away. The chain recombines TRDV2 with TRDJ1; 10 bases align to TRDD3. The germline V gene encodes CDR1 GEAIGNYY and CDR2 EKD. CDR3 length: 15 amino acids. The CDR3 nucleotides read TGTGCCTGTGACACCGTGGGGGATACCTCCGATAACCTCATCTTT. This encodes CACDTVGDTSDNLIF.

This clone has only a few counts. V usage is TRDV2 and J usage is TRDJ1, with a possible D match to TRDD3 (6 bases). The CDR3 has 15 residues. CDR1 and CDR2 (germline): GEAIGNYY, EKD. V lost 2 bases and J lost 0, with 12 bases in between. The CDR3 DNA reads TGTGCCTGTGACAGCCTCAGGGGATACACCGATAAACTCATCTTT. Translated, it gives CACDSLRGYTDKLIF.

This clone has a handful of counts. Given a far larger clone just one base away, this is likely a sequencing read error. This chain uses TRDV2 with TRDJ1, with D maybe TRDD3 (5 bases). CDR1 is GEAIGNYY and CDR2 is EKD in the germline V gene. The CDR3 spans 18 residues. The CDR3 sequence is CACDTTGSGFKEYDKLTF. CDR3 in DNA: TGTGCCTGTGACACCACGGGATCGGGATTCAAGGAATACGATAAACTCACCTTT.

This chain joins TRDV2 and TRDJ1; 8 positions agree with TRDD3. Trimming cost V 3 bases and J 0 bases; bases outside gene matches: 17. This CDR3 comprises 19 residues. Germline loops: CDR1 GEAIGNYY, CDR2 EKD. Here the CDR3 DNA reads TGTGCCTGTGACCGACTTCCGGGCACTGGGGGGGCCTACACCGATAAACTCATCTTT. It specifies CACDRLPGTGGAYTDKLIF.

This clone was observed a handful of times. One junction end does not reproduce the germline sequence, and a read error may be involved. The chain combines TRDV2 with TRDJ3; 13 bases align to TRDD3. Germline V gene lookup returns CDR1 GEAIGNYY and CDR2 EKD. The CDR3 has 20 amino acids. The CDR3 spells CACDTATGGYASGDTRQMFF. In DNA, the CDR3 is TGTGCCTGTGACACCGCGACTGGGGGATACGCCTCCGGGGACACCCGACAGATGTTTTTC.

As regards this clone: It is likely a read error: a sequence one base away is far more abundant. This sample also contains other DNA sequences that code for the same CDR3. The chain has TRDV2 and TRDJ1, with TRDD2 as a possible D gene (6 bases). Germline loops: CDR1 GEAIGNYY, CDR2 EKD. The CDR3 is made up of 16 amino acids. V was shortened by 1 base and J by 4 bases, with 18 bases between the two germline ends. CDR3 loop: CACDTLSYNRDDKLIF. CDR3 nucleotide sequence: TGTGCCTGTGACACTTTGTCCTACAATCGTGACGATAAACTCATCTTT.

J is TRDJ1 and V is TRDV2; 8 bases align to TRDD3. V shed 1 base and J 8 bases; nucleotides not matched to a gene: 17. This CDR3 is 17 amino acids long. CDR1 and CDR2 (germline): GEAIGNYY, EKD. This CDR3 is CACDTLNWAGGAPKLIF. In DNA form, the CDR3 reads TGTGCCTGTGACACATTAAACTGGGCTGGGGGAGCCCCAAAACTCATCTTT.

With regard to this clone: It is likely a read error: a sequence one base away is far more abundant. This sample also contains other DNA sequences that code for the same CDR3. V is TRDV2 and J is TRDJ1, with 8 bases identical to TRDD3. The germline V gene has CDR1 GEAIGNYY and CDR2 EKD. The CDR3 extends over 18 amino acids. This CDR3 reads CACDTLSTGGPDTDKLIF. The CDR3 coding sequence is TGCGCCTGTGACACCCTTAGTACTGGGGGCCCCGACACCGATAAACTCATCTTT.